This TCR beta chain originates from a study of OX40 agonist ivuxolimab in advanced cancers. For the study at large: Three patients showed partial responses: one hepatocellular carcinoma and two cutaneous melanoma cases. General study points: There was clonal expansion of CD4+ and CD8+ blood T cells by week 6 at 0.1 to 3.0 mg/kg. On average, a greater number of expanded clones characterised CD8+ T cells relative to CD4+.

Notes on this clone: Its antigen is not known.

Assay: immunoSEQ multiplex PCR; the TCRdb copy retains only in-frame clones and omits some. The sample records 25,000 to 40,000 clones, 70% to 90% being singletons. Germline V CDR1 and CDR2: LGHNA, YNFKEQ. This CDR3 comprises 16 residues. Trimming removed 4 bases at V and 1 base at J, with 11 bases between. This receptor was taken from an adult with an advanced solid tumor such as melanoma, head and neck, liver or kidney cancer. The chain combines TRBV4-2 with TRBJ2-6; D unresolved. The sequenced sample was CD4+ or CD8+ T cells sorted from blood, obtained in a trial of the OX40 agonist ivuxolimab. The DNA for the CDR3 is TGTGCCAGCAGCCCCGACCCGCATTCTGGGGCCAACGTCCTGACTTTC. Translating gives CASSPDPHSGANVLTF.